Below, 3 T cell receptor beta chains from the same sample are listed, as sequenced in a study of cytomegalovirus exposure and HLA in healthy donors. Researchers ran the PCR with 60 Vbeta and 13 Jbeta primers. Profiling relied on immunoSEQ multiplex PCR, and the TCRdb table lists in-frame clones only, not all of them. The sample has fewer than 200,000 clones; roughly 80% are singletons. Sequencing used PBMCs. Every receptor here comes from a young woman in good health and CMV-seronegative.

The CDR3: CASSEPLDTQYF. DNA for the CDR3: TGTGCCAGCAGTGAACCCCTAGATACGCAGTATTTT. The V gene is TRBV6-1, the J gene TRBJ2-3, with unresolved D. Per germline, CDR1 MNHNS and CDR2 SASEGT. V lost 2 bases, J lost 5 bases, and 5 bases lay in between. The CDR3 has 12 amino acids.

A single count supports this clone. Likely a read error: the CDR3 ends without its conserved phenylalanine or tryptophan. The chain is built from TRBV6-5 and TRBJ1-2, with 11 bases fitting TRBD1. The CDR3 length is 15 residues. V gave up 5 bases and J gave up 6 bases; unmatched junction bases: 8. Germline V gene data show CDR1 as MNHEY and CDR2 as SVGAGI. The CDR3 region has the DNA TGTGCCAGCAGTCGGACAGGGGGCGCTTACGATGGCTACACCATC. Encoded protein: CASSRTGGAYDGYTI.

The genes are TRBV7-2 and TRBJ2-4, with 7 bases matching TRBD2. CDR3 length: 17 amino acids. Trimming took 5 bases from V and 3 from J; bases not matched to a gene: 13. The germline V gene has CDR1 SGHTA and CDR2 FQGNSA. Here the CDR3 DNA reads TGTGCCAGCAGCCCCCTGGGACGTCCGGGGGGCAAAAACATTCAGTACTTC. Protein: CASSPLGRPGGKNIQYF.